Below, one T cell receptor beta chain is given with its context. The data stem from a study of T cell responses to AZD1222 COVID-19 vaccine. The CDR3 consists of 13 residues. Germline V gene data show CDR1 as LNHDA and CDR2 as SQIVND (reference sequence). Between the trimmed V and J ends, which lost 3 bases and 1 base, there was a span of 6 bases. Using immunoSEQ multiplex PCR, the repertoire was profiled, and TCRdb retains in-frame clones only, with some absent. This sample yields around 180,000 clones, of which 90% to 95% are seen a single time; roughly 1.7% belongs to the top ten. The V and J genes are TRBV19 and TRBJ1-1, with a possible D match to TRBD1 (5 bases). This TCR was recovered from an adult who received the AZD1222 COVID-19 vaccine. Sequenced here: peripheral blood, sampled 28 days after the second AZD1222 dose. CDR3 region: CASSMGPNTEAFF. CDR3 DNA sequence: TGTGCCAGTAGTATGGGACCGAACACTGAAGCTTTCTTT.